The sample holds many counts of the clone carrying this TCR beta chain. Amplification of TCR beta CDR3 regions used RNA as the template. The primer set for the first-round RT-PCR of the TCR CDR3 was HTBI. TCRdb passed the multiplex PCR reads through MiXCR, listing each CDR3 protein once. The table has 400,000 to 450,000 distinct CDR3 sequences, about 15% seen once. The sample is drawn from a study of T cells in Graves' hyperthyroidism and ophthalmopathy. J lost 2 bases, V lost 0 bases, and 7 bases had no gene match. The germline V gene encodes CDR1 SGHTA and CDR2 FQGNSA. The CDR3 has 16 residues. The receptor comes from a man between 18 and 29 years old with Graves' ophthalmopathy. Material: blood. This rearrangement joins TRBV7-2 to TRBJ2-7; TRBD2 agrees at 7 bases. In DNA form, the CDR3 reads TGTGCCAGCAGCTTAGCGGCAGCTAGCGGCCCCTACGAGCAGTACTTC. Its protein product is CASSLAAASGPYEQYF.